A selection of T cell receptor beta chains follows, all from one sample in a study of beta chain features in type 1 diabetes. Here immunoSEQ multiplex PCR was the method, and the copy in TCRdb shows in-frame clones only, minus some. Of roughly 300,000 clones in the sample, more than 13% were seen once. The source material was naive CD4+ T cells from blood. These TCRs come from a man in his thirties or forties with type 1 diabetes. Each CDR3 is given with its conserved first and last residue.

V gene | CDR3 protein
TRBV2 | CASSRVRDGYTF
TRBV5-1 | CASSLSAGGSTEAFF
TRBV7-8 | CASSVQGWNEQFF
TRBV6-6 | CASSPDRTGLYEQYF
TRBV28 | CASIRGGSMNTEAFF
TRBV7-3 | CASSQDREYGYTF
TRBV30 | CAWNWGGGVNYGYTF
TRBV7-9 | CASSLGYQGAEQYF
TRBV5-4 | CASSLDIGNEAFF
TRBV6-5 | CASSQGAYEQYF
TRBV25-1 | CASSLGGRDQPQHF
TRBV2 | CASTRENTGELFF
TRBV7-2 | CASSLVAGGQSNYEQYF
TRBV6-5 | CASKEISSGANVLTF
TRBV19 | CASSQSWREFNQPQHF
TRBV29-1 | CSVVEEAYGYTF
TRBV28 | CASSLYSSSAKNIQYF
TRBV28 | CASSADRGEEKLFF
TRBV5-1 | CASSLTGDSNQPQHF
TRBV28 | CASRAAGQGYGYTF
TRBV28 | CASSTPGHREQYF
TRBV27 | CASRPPGLAGGGTQYF
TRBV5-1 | CASSQQGTNEQFF
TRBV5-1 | CASSPGQGDYGYTF
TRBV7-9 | CASSYQGNTEAFF
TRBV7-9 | CASSPGQGDTGELFF
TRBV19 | CASSMAGEAFF
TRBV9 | CASSVGGLGGLFF
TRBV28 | CASSAPGTVDYNEQFF
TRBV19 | CASSGQENQPQHF
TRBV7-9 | CASSQDTYNEQFF
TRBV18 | CASSPRTPNTGELFF
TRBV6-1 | CASSERQGGDTEAFF
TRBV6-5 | CASSYFTGTVGNIQYF
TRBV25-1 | CASSTPGQGVNEQYF
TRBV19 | CASSIAGATEAFF
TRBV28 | CASSFIDSAETQYF
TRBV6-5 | CASSFSGRADTQYF
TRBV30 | CAWRPIAGTEQFF
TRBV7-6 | CASRSDRGTSNQPQHF
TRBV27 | CASSPKLLARVHNEQFF
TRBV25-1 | CASSEYTLAIHTGELFF
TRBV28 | CASSSGWDGYTF
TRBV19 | CASSIDRGKTQYF
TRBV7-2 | CASSRTGNEQFF
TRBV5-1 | CASTPGLAGEKETQYF
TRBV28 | CASSRAGEGYNEQFF
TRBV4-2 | CASSQEPTGEGYTF